These T cell receptor beta chains were read from a single sample in a study of T-cell reconstitution after alpha-beta-depleted transplantation in children. MiXCR was run by TCRdb on the PCR reads, yielding one entry per CDR3 protein. The table has hundreds of thousands of distinct CDR3 sequences, 20% to 30% seen once. The starting material was PBMCs, mostly from graft donor cells, obtained 360 days after TCRalphabeta/CD19-depleted stem cell transplant. The source is a female patient aged 2 to 10 who had a stem cell transplant for congenital amegakaryocytic thrombocytopenia, so the T cells may come from the graft donor. Both conserved end residues are part of each CDR3. A D gene is named only where the DNA matches it firmly. Part of the rows lack a size; the others show once, few, many or a class for expanded clones.

clone_size	v_call	d_call	cdr3_length	j_call	cdr3_nt	cdr3_aa
.	TRBV20-1	.	11	TRBJ1-2	TGCAGTGCTAGGGGATCCTATGGCTACACCTTC	CSARGSYGYTF
.	TRBV20-1	TRBD1	13	TRBJ2-5	TGCAGTGCTTCGGGACAGTGGGTTGAGACCCAGTACTTC	CSASGQWVETQYF
many	TRBV5-1	TRBD1	13	TRBJ2-2	TGCGCCAGCAGAGACAGGGACACCGGGGAGCTGTTTTTT	CASRDRDTGELFF
.	TRBV19	.	13	TRBJ2-7	TGTGCCAGTAGCCGGGGACAAACCTACGAGCAGTACTTC	CASSRGQTYEQYF
once	TRBV18	.	14	TRBJ2-7	TGTGCCAGCTCAAAGGGACACGATCGCTACGAGCAGTACTTC	CASSKGHDRYEQYF
.	TRBV13	.	11	TRBJ1-6	TGTGCCAGCAGCCCCGGAGGGCCCCTCCACTTT	CASSPGGPLHF
.	TRBV10-3	.	12	TRBJ2-1	TGTGCCATCAGTGCCGGTCACAATGAGCAGTTCTTC	CAISAGHNEQFF
few	TRBV29-1	.	14	TRBJ2-3	TGCAGCGTTGAAAAGGGTATAGGTACAGATACGCAGTATTTT	CSVEKGIGTDTQYF
.	TRBV7-2	TRBD1	14	TRBJ2-3	TGTGCCAGCAGCTGGGACAGGGGCCCAGATACGCAGTATTTT	CASSWDRGPDTQYF
few	TRBV4-3	.	16	TRBJ1-6	TGCGCCAGCAGCCAATCACAAGGCCGGGGGAATTCACCCCTCCACTTT	CASSQSQGRGNSPLHF
.	TRBV2	TRBD1	15	TRBJ1-5	TGTGCCAGCCGAACGGGACAGTTGGACAATCAGCCCCAGCATTTT	CASRTGQLDNQPQHF
.	TRBV10-2	.	15	TRBJ1-5	TGCGCCAGCAGTGAGTCTGAGGGGTTCGATCAGCCCCAGCATTTT	CASSESEGFDQPQHF
.	TRBV5-1	.	16	TRBJ2-7	TGCGCCAGCAGCTTGGTCCCCGGAGGGACATCCTACGAGCAGTACTTC	CASSLVPGGTSYEQYF
.	TRBV4-1	.	15	TRBJ2-5	TGCGCCAGCAGCCAAACGGGACCCGAAGGGGAGACCCAGTACTTC	CASSQTGPEGETQYF
.	TRBV5-6	.	13	TRBJ1-5	TGTGCCAGCAGCTTGGAAGAGCGTCAGCCCCAGCATTTT	CASSLEERQPQHF
.	TRBV6-1	TRBD1	15	TRBJ2-5	TGTGCCAGCAGCCCACAAACAGGGGTTTTCGAGACCCAGTACTTC	CASSPQTGVFETQYF
.	TRBV3-1	.	15	TRBJ2-3	TGTGCCAGCGCCTGGCAGGGGACTAGCACAGATACGCAGTATTTT	CASAWQGTSTDTQYF
few	TRBV4-1	TRBD2	16	TRBJ2-1	TGCGCCAGCAGCCGTAGCGGGGGGCAGTCCTACAATGAGCAGTTCTTC	CASSRSGGQSYNEQFF
many	TRBV29-1	TRBD1	14	TRBJ1-1	TGCAGCGTCTTAGGGACAGGGAAGTTTGGTGAAGCTTTCTTT	CSVLGTGKFGEAFF
.	TRBV10-3	.	16	TRBJ2-3	TGTGCCATCAGTGCGCCGGGGGTCTCCGACACAGATACGCAGTATTTT	CAISAPGVSDTDTQYF
.	TRBV5-1	TRBD1	18	TRBJ1-2	TGCGCCAGCAGCTTGGGACAGGGGATTCCACTGCTCAACTATGGCTACACCTTC	CASSLGQGIPLLNYGYTF
.	TRBV13	.	14	TRBJ1-2	TGTGCCAGCAGCTTAAATCGGGGGAACTATGGCTACACCTTC	CASSLNRGNYGYTF
.	TRBV15	.	15	TRBJ2-1	TGTGCCACCAGCAGAGGGACTAAAGTTGGACTTGAGCAGTTCTTC	CATSRGTKVGLEQFF
.	TRBV5-1	.	14	TRBJ2-5	TGCGCCAGCAGCTTCACGGACCGACAAGAGACCCAGTACTTC	CASSFTDRQETQYF
few	TRBV5-1	.	14	TRBJ2-1	TGCGCCAGCAGCTTGGGAAACAGGGACAATGAGCAGTTTTTC	CASSLGNRDNEQFF
medium-sized	TRBV12-3/TRBV12-4	.	13	TRBJ2-7	TGTGCCAGCTCTCTTTTGGACCTCTACGAGCAGTACTTC	CASSLLDLYEQYF
.	TRBV7-2	TRBD1	15	TRBJ1-6	TGTGCCAGCAGCTTAGGGGACAGTCCTGTCTCACCCCTCCACTTT	CASSLGDSPVSPLHF
.	TRBV12-3/TRBV12-4	.	15	TRBJ1-4	TGTGCCAGCAGTTTTTGGGCAGCCCTGAATGAAAAACTGTTTTTT	CASSFWAALNEKLFF
many	TRBV2	.	16	TRBJ2-1	TGTGCCAGCAGCGGTAGTCCACTCGGAGTAATCAATGAGCAGTTCTTC	CASSGSPLGVINEQFF
.	TRBV11-1	.	19	TRBJ2-1	TGTGCCAGCACTCCCATGGCGCGGGTATGGGGGCCCTCCTACAATGAGCAGTTCTTC	CASTPMARVWGPSYNEQFF
.	TRBV28	TRBD2	21	TRBJ2-1	TGTGCCAGCAGTCGTGGGCCGACTAGCGGGAGCCAGAGAAGCTCCTACAATGAGCAGTTCTTC	CASSRGPTSGSQRSSYNEQFF
.	TRBV11-1	.	21	TRBJ1-1	TGTGCCAGCAGCTTAGAACGCGGTTGGGTTGCTTCGTCCCAAATCCACACTGAAGCTTTCTTT	CASSLERGWVASSQIHTEAFF
.	TRBV6-1	.	13	TRBJ1-2	TGTGCCAGCAGTCGAACACCTAACTATGGCTACACCTTC	CASSRTPNYGYTF
few	TRBV5-1	TRBD1	15	TRBJ2-7	TGCGCCAGCAGCCTCCGACAGGGTTACTCCTACGAGCAGTACTTC	CASSLRQGYSYEQYF
many	TRBV9	TRBD2	14	TRBJ2-5	TGTGCCAGTAACCAAGCGGGGGGCTCGGAGACCCAGTACTTC	CASNQAGGSETQYF
few	TRBV4-1	.	19	TRBJ2-1	TGCGCCAGCAGCCAGATCGGACCACTACAGGACCTCTCCTACAATGAGCAGTTCTTC	CASSQIGPLQDLSYNEQFF
many	TRBV7-9	.	13	TRBJ2-5	TGTGCCAGCAGCTTAACTCAGCAAGAGACCCAGTACTTC	CASSLTQQETQYF
.	TRBV28	TRBD2	17	TRBJ2-1	TGTGCCAGCAGTGATACAACCGGGACTAGAACCTACAATGAGCAGTTCTTC	CASSDTTGTRTYNEQFF
.	TRBV12-3/TRBV12-4	TRBD2	17	TRBJ2-1	TGTGCCAGCTCACCCGGGGGGGGACTAGCGGGTCCTGGTGAGCAGTTCTTC	CASSPGGGLAGPGEQFF